Listed here are 23 T cell receptor beta chains from one sample, sequenced in a study of blood T cell repertoires in COVID-19. The repertoire was sequenced with immunoSEQ multiplex PCR; TCRdb's copy has only in-frame clones and lacks some. The sample holds 300,000 to 400,000 clones, around nine tenths seen once. Sequences were obtained from peripheral blood. These receptors were taken from a woman in her seventies with COVID-19, enrolled during active disease.

This clone has more than one count but fewer than ten. V gene TRBV29-1 combines with J gene TRBJ1-1; TRBD1 matches 8 bases. Germline loops: CDR1 SQVTM, CDR2 ANQGSEA. With 1 base clipped from V and 2 bases from J, the junction kept 6 bases outside the gene matches. The CDR3 spans 15 residues. DNA for the CDR3: TGCAGCGTTGAAGCGCAGGGGGCGGGTAACACTGAAGCTTTCTTT. Its protein product is CSVEAQGAGNTEAFF.

V and J are TRBV5-5 and TRBJ1-4, with TRBD1 as a possible D gene (6 bases). This CDR3 has 14 amino acids. Trimming shortened V by 4 bases and J by 8 bases, and 15 bases separated the two germline ends. Germline values: CDR1 SGHKS, CDR2 YYEKEE (reference sequence). In DNA form, the CDR3 reads TGTGCCAGCAGCAGCACAGGGACGGGAGAAAAACTGTTTTTT. Translating gives CASSSTGTGEKLFF. Filled out from reference TRBV5-5 and TRBJ1-4, the complete variable domain reads DAGVTQSPTHLIKTRGQQVTLRCSPISGHKSVSWYQQVLGQGPQFIFQYYEKEERGRGNFPDRFSARQFPNYSSELNVNALLLGDSALYLCASSSTGTGEKLFFGSGTQLSVL.

The chain recombines TRBV3-1 (or the pseudogene TRBV3-2) with TRBJ2-7; 8 nucleotides align to TRBD1. This CDR3 spans 14 amino acids. Germline lookup yields CDR1 LGHDT and CDR2 YNNKEL (reference sequence). Trimming took 4 bases from V and 6 from J; bases not matched to a gene: 8. The CDR3, as DNA: TGTGCCAGCAGCCTTATGACAGGGGTAACCGAGCAGTACTTC. Amino acids: CASSLMTGVTEQYF.

This chain uses TRBV30 with TRBJ1-5; D is undetermined. Germline lookup yields CDR1 GTSNPN and CDR2 SVGIG (reference sequence). V was cut by 2 bases and J by 4 bases, with 18 bases left in between. The CDR3 extends over 16 amino acids. Written as DNA, the CDR3 is TGTGCCTGGAGTACCCCCAGAGGGCGAGGGAATCAGCCCCAGCATTTT. Protein: CAWSTPRGRGNQPQHF.

This chain joins TRBV2 and TRBJ1-1, with D hard to call. V lost 7 bases, J lost 8 bases, and 14 bases lay in between. Per the germline V gene, CDR1 is SNHLY and CDR2 is FYNNEI. The length of the CDR3 is 12 residues. This CDR3 is CASTGTGTEAFF. In nucleotides, the CDR3 is TGTGCCAGCACTGGAACGGGTACGGAAGCTTTCTTT.

The chain joins TRBV7-2 to TRBJ2-7; 11 bases align to TRBD2. Germline values: CDR1 SGHTA, CDR2 FQGNSA. The CDR3 spans 18 residues. V lost 0 bases to trimming and J lost 0 bases; unmatched junction nucleotides: 7. The CDR3 protein is CASSLAPASGGRSYEQYF. The CDR3 DNA follows: TGTGCCAGCAGCTTAGCGCCCGCTAGCGGGGGGCGCTCCTACGAGCAGTACTTC.

V gene TRBV7-9 combines with J gene TRBJ2-7, with 11 nucleotides matching TRBD2. With V trimmed by 5 bases and J by 2 bases, 5 bases remained unmatched. The germline V gene has CDR1 SEHNR and CDR2 FQNEAQ (reference sequence). The CDR3 loop spans 15 amino acids. CDR3 region: CASSEPGLAAYEQYF. The CDR3 bases are TGTGCCAGCAGCGAACCGGGACTAGCGGCCTACGAGCAGTACTTC.

V usage is TRBV11-2 and J usage is TRBJ2-1; maybe TRBD1 (5 bases). The CDR3 length is 14 residues. The germline gives CDR1 SGHAT, CDR2 FQNNGV. Trimming pared 5 bases from V and 0 bases from J, leaving 8 bases between. The CDR3 spells CASSQGSSYNEQFF. The CDR3, as DNA: TGTGCCAGCAGCCAGGGAAGCTCCTACAATGAGCAGTTCTTC.

V is TRBV6-1 and J is TRBJ1-1; D is uncertain. Germline values: CDR1 MNHNS, CDR2 SASEGT. The CDR3 covers 16 residues. V shed 6 bases and J shed 4 bases, with 21 bases lying between them. The CDR3 DNA sequence: TGTGCCAGCAGGGAAACTTTTACAGTCTCCCCCACTGAAGCTTTCTTT. It encodes CASRETFTVSPTEAFF.

The V call is TRBV6-5, the J call TRBJ1-2; D perhaps matches TRBD1 (5 bases). V was shortened by 6 bases and J by 4 bases, with 15 bases between the two germline ends. The CDR3 is 14 amino acids. The germline V gene has CDR1 MNHEY and CDR2 SVGAGI. CDR3 amino acids: CASSRDSWGYGYTF. The CDR3 nucleotides are TGTGCCAGCAGCCGCGACAGTTGGGGCTATGGCTACACCTTC.

The chain couples TRBV28 to TRBJ1-4; 8 bases align to TRBD1. The V segment lost 5 bases and the J segment 8 bases; nucleotides outside the gene matches: 13. Per the germline V gene, CDR1 is MDHEN and CDR2 is SYDVKM. The CDR3 covers 16 residues. CDR3 residues: CASSTDRGPSREKLFF. CDR3 DNA: TGTGCCAGCAGTACCGACAGGGGCCCTAGTCGGGAAAAACTGTTTTTT. The variable domain in full, completed from reference TRBV28 and TRBJ1-4, reads DVKVTQSSRYLVKRTGEKVFLECVQDMDHENMFWYRQDPGLGLRLIYFSYDVKMKEKGDIPEGYSVSREKKERFSLILESASTNQTSMYLCASSTDRGPSREKLFFGSGTQLSVL.

Here the CDR3 reads CASSKEGERRRGYTF. The CDR3 region has the DNA TGTGCCAGCAGCAAAGAGGGTGAGCGTCGGAGGGGCTACACCTTC. The gene calls are TRBV21-1 and TRBJ1-2. TRBV21-1 represents a pseudogene. CDR3 length: 15 residues.

This clone appeared a single time. The rearrangement uses TRBV6-5 and TRBJ1-1; D possibly corresponds to TRBD1 (6 bases). The V gene lost 6 bases and the J gene lost 0 bases, with 11 bases spanning the gap. CDR1 and CDR2 (germline): MNHEY, SVGAGI. CDR3 length: 14 residues. CDR3 protein: CASREDRMNTEAFF. The CDR3 DNA reads TGTGCCAGCAGGGAGGACAGAATGAACACTGAAGCTTTCTTT.

The chain has TRBV7-2 and TRBJ2-1; 8 nucleotides agree with TRBD2. The V gene end was trimmed by 5 bases and the J gene end by 6 bases; junction bases not matched to a gene: 18. The CDR3 loop spans 18 amino acids. The germline V gene encodes CDR1 SGHTA and CDR2 FQGNSA. CDR3 in amino acids: CASSALPSRLAGGNEQFF. The DNA for the CDR3 is TGTGCCAGCAGCGCGTTACCTAGCCGGCTAGCGGGCGGCAATGAGCAGTTCTTC.

This chain uses TRBV6-5 with TRBJ1-1; the match to TRBD1 covers 7 bases. The V gene end was trimmed by 4 bases and the J gene end by 5 bases; junction bases not matched to a gene: 10. The germline CDR1 and CDR2 sequences are MNHEY and SVGAGI. The CDR3 consists of 15 residues. CDR3 protein: CASSSLGQARTEAFF. CDR3 in DNA: TGTGCCAGCAGTTCTTTAGGACAGGCGAGGACTGAAGCTTTCTTT.

The chain uses TRBV6-2 or TRBV6-3 and TRBJ2-7; 9 bases match TRBD1. The germline gives CDR1 MNHEY, CDR2 SVGEGT. Germline trimming cut 4 bases from V and 7 bases from J; bases unmatched to any gene: 5. The CDR3 length is 13 residues. The CDR3 DNA reads as TGTGCCAGCAGTTCCCTGGGACAGGGAGAGCAGTACTTC. Its protein product is CASSSLGQGEQYF.

This chain uses TRBV5-1 with TRBJ1-2; the D is unclear. Trimming left V 0 bases short and J 7 bases short, with 10 bases between. This CDR3 has 13 amino acids. The V gene's germline CDR1 is SGHRS and CDR2 YFSETQ. Here the CDR3 DNA reads TGCGCCAGCAGCTTGGGGAGGTTGAGTGGCTACACCTTC. Translation: CASSLGRLSGYTF.

The chain combines TRBV5-6 with TRBJ1-2; 11 positions agree with TRBD1. CDR1 SGHDT and CDR2 YYEEEE come from the germline V gene. This CDR3 has 15 amino acids. Trimming cost V 4 bases and J 5 bases; bases outside gene matches: 7. CDR3 coding DNA: TGTGCCAGCAGCGGAGGACAGGGGGCGGTGTATGGCTACACCTTC. Protein: CASSGGQGAVYGYTF. Full variable domain (missing parts from reference TRBV5-6 and TRBJ1-2): DAGVTQSPTHLIKTRGQQVTLRCSPKSGHDTVSWYQQALGQGPQFIFQYYEEEERQRGNFPDRFSGHQFPNYSSELNVNALLLGDSALYLCASSGGQGAVYGYTFGSGTRLTVV.

The chain couples TRBV5-4 to TRBJ1-1; no clear D gene. Germline CDR1 and CDR2: SGHNT and YYREEE (reference sequence). The CDR3 is 12 residues long. Trimming left V 1 base short and J 5 bases short, with 6 bases between. The CDR3 sequence: CASSLLRTEAFF. The CDR3 DNA reads TGTGCCAGCAGCTTGTTACGGACTGAAGCTTTCTTT. The whole variable domain, remainder taken from reference TRBV5-4 and TRBJ1-1, is ETGVTQSPTHLIKTRGQQVTLRCSSQSGHNTVSWYQQALGQGPQFIFQYYREEENGRGNFPPRFSGLQFPNYSSELNVNALELDDSALYLCASSLLRTEAFFGQGTRLTVV.

This chain links TRBV2 with TRBJ1-2; a weak D match, TRBD1 (5 bases). This CDR3 spans 12 amino acids. The V and J ends lost 4 bases and 7 bases respectively, with 10 bases between them. In germline, CDR1 is SNHLY, CDR2 FYNNEI. The CDR3 reads CASSVQGLGYTF. In nucleotides, the CDR3 is TGTGCCAGCAGTGTTCAGGGTCTTGGCTACACCTTC.

The chain is built from TRBV2 and TRBJ1-5; D might be TRBD1 (6 bases). The CDR3 runs to 14 residues. The germline V and J ends were trimmed by 4 bases and 2 bases, with 9 bases remaining between them. CDR1 and CDR2 from the germline V gene are SNHLY and FYNNEI. This CDR3 is CASSAGAGNQPQHF. The DNA for the CDR3 is TGTGCCAGCAGTGCAGGGGCGGGCAATCAGCCCCAGCATTTT.

The chain combines TRBV18 with TRBJ1-5, with 9 bases matching TRBD1. The trim removed 1 base at V and 0 bases at J, leaving 7 bases unmatched. CDR1 and CDR2 from the germline V gene are KGHSH and LQKENI. This CDR3 is built from 18 residues. CDR3 in DNA: TGTGCCAGCTCACCACGGGACAGGGTGGGGTATAGCAATCAGCCCCAGCATTTT. Residues: CASSPRDRVGYSNQPQHF.

V gene TRBV29-1 combines with J gene TRBJ1-2; D gene uncertain. CDR3 length: 10 amino acids. V was trimmed by 4 bases and J by 6 bases, leaving 6 bases between them. From germline, CDR1 is SQVTM and CDR2 ANQGSEA. The CDR3: CSVAEDGYTF. Here the CDR3 DNA reads TGCAGCGTTGCTGAGGATGGCTACACCTTC.